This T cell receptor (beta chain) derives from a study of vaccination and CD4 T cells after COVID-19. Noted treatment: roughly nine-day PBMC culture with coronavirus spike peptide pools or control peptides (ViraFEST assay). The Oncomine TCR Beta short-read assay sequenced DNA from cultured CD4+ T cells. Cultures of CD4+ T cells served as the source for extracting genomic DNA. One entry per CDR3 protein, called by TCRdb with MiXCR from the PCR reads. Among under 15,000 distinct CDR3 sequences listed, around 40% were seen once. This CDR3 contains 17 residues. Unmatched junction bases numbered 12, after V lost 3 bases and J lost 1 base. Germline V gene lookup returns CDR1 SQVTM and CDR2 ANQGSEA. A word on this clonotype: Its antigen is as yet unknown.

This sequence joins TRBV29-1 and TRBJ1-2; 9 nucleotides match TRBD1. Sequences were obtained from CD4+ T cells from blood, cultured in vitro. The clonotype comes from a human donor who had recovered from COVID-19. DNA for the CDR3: TGCAGCGTTGAGCCCTTAAAACAGGGGGCGGGTAACTATGGCTACACCTTC. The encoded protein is CSVEPLKQGAGNYGYTF. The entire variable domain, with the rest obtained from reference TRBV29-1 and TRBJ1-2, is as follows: SAVISQKPSRDICQRGTSLTIQCQVDSQVTMMFWYRQQPGQSLTLIATANQGSEATYESGFVIDKFPISRPNLTFSTLTVSNMSPEDSSIYLCSVEPLKQGAGNYGYTFGSGTRLTVV.